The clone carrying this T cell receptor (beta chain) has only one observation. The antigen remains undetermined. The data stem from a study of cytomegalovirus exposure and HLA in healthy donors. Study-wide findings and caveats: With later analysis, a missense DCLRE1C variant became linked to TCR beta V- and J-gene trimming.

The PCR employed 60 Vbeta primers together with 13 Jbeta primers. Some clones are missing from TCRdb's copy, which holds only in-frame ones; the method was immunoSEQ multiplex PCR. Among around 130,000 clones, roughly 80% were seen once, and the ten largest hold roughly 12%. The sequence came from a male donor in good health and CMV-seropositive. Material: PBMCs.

The chain's CDR3 is CASSRLTSGRTDTQYF. CDR3 coding DNA: TGTGCCAGCAGCCGCTTGACTAGCGGGAGAACAGATACGCAGTATTTT. This chain uses TRBV7-9 with TRBJ2-3, with 12 bases fitting TRBD2. V shed 5 bases and J 3 bases; nucleotides not matched to a gene: 6. Germline-derived CDR1 and CDR2 are SEHNR and FQNEAQ (reference sequence). This CDR3 comprises 16 residues.